A selection of T cell receptor beta chains follows, all from one sample in a study of cytomegalovirus exposure and HLA in healthy donors. TCRdb's table, derived via immunoSEQ multiplex PCR, lists solely in-frame clones and lacks some. The table records 13,000 to 15,000 clones, around 58% of them present only once. The sequenced sample was PBMCs. The receptors here all came from a woman aged 50 to 60 in good health and CMV-seropositive. Both conserved end residues are part of each CDR3. Fields, in order: CDR3 length, V gene, J gene, D gene, clone size, CDR3 protein, CDR3 DNA. D genes are given only for firm matches. A row's size may be missing; if present it is once, few, many or a size class.

>17|TRBV4-3|TRBJ2-7|TRBD2|-
CASSQDLGSGRTYEQYF
TGCGCCAGCAGCCAAGATCTGGGGAGCGGGAGAACCTACGAGCAGTACTTC
>11|TRBV5-1|TRBJ2-5|TRBD2|-
CASKRGETQYF
TGCGCCAGCAAGCGGGGAGAGACCCAGTACTTC
>13|TRBV6-1|TRBJ1-5|-|-
CASSEGPGQPQHF
TGTGCCAGCAGTGAAGGCCCGGGGCAGCCCCAGCATTTT
>16|TRBV11-2|TRBJ2-1|TRBD2|-
CASSLRLAGGRYEQFF
TGTGCCAGCAGCTTAAGACTAGCGGGAGGCCGCTATGAGCAGTTCTTC
>12|TRBV27|TRBJ1-1|-|-
CASSRGGTEAFF
TGTGCCAGCAGCCGCGGGGGCACTGAAGCTTTCTTT
>15|TRBV5-1|TRBJ1-1|-|-
CASSLGVREGTEAFF
TGCGCCAGCAGCCTAGGGGTAAGGGAGGGCACTGAAGCTTTCTTT
>15|TRBV6-1|TRBJ1-3|TRBD1|-
CASSESGQGSNTIYF
TGTGCCAGCAGTGAATCCGGACAGGGGTCCAACACCATATATTTT
>11|TRBV30|TRBJ1-2|-|-
CAWISGDGYTF
TGTGCCTGGATTTCGGGGGATGGCTACACCTTC
>13|TRBV29-1|TRBJ2-7|TRBD2|-
CSVVAGLSYEQYF
TGCAGCGTTGTAGCGGGCCTCTCCTACGAGCAGTACTTC
>14|TRBV6-4|TRBJ1-5|-|-
CASTTIPGTQPQHF
TGTGCCAGCACGACAATCCCGGGAACTCAGCCCCAGCATTTT
>9|TRBV20-1|TRBJ1-4|TRBD1|-
CSASPDRGF
TGCAGTGCTAGCCCTGACAGGGGTTTT
>13|TRBV19|TRBJ2-7|-|few
CASSPGQWDEQYF
TGTGCCAGTAGTCCAGGGCAATGGGACGAGCAGTACTTC
>13|TRBV6-6|TRBJ2-7|-|-
CASSHGAVSTQYF
TGTGCCAGCAGCCACGGAGCCGTCTCGACGCAGTACTTC
>13|TRBV10-3|TRBJ1-1|TRBD1|-
CAIRTGDDTEAFF
TGTGCCATCAGGACAGGGGATGACACTGAAGCTTTCTTT
>14|TRBV6-1|TRBJ1-1|-|-
CASTVPGGGPEAFF
TGTGCCAGCACCGTACCGGGGGGGGGCCCTGAAGCTTTCTTT
>12|TRBV29-1|TRBJ1-2|-|-
CSVKTGTYGYTF
TGCAGCGTGAAGACAGGAACCTATGGCTACACCTTC
>15|TRBV29-1|TRBJ1-1|TRBD1|-
CSVEAGRGQGTEAFF
TGCAGCGTTGAAGCCGGCAGGGGGCAAGGCACTGAAGCTTTCTTT
>16|TRBV5-4|TRBJ1-2|TRBD1|-
CASSSPQGGLSHGYTF
TGTGCCAGCAGCTCCCCGCAGGGGGGTTTGAGCCATGGCTACACCTTC
>15|TRBV7-6|TRBJ2-3|-|-
CASSLTAGLGDTQYF
TGTGCCAGCAGCTTGACGGCGGGATTGGGAGATACGCAGTATTTT
>13|TRBV6-1|TRBJ2-5|-|-
CASSEYLLETQYF
TGTGCCAGCAGTGAATATCTTTTGGAGACCCAGTACTTC
>14|TRBV28|TRBJ2-3|-|once
CASSFGLATDTQYF
TGTGCCAGCAGTTTTGGACTGGCAACCGATACGCAGTATTTT
>16|TRBV7-2|TRBJ1-5|TRBD1|-
CASSLRLWDSDQPQHF
TGTGCCAGCAGCTTACGGCTTTGGGACAGTGATCAGCCCCAGCATTTT
>15|TRBV29-1|TRBJ2-1|TRBD2|-
CSVRLAGSSYNEQFF
TGCAGCGTGCGACTAGCGGGGAGCTCCTACAATGAGCAGTTCTTC
>17|TRBV7-2|TRBJ1-1|-|-
CASSSLRGQGRNTEAFF
TGTGCCAGCAGCTCTCTCAGGGGTCAGGGTCGGAACACTGAAGCTTTCTTT
>15|TRBV9|TRBJ1-2|TRBD1|few
CASIKGTGGSWGYTF
TGTGCCAGCATCAAGGGGACAGGGGGCTCTTGGGGCTACACCTTC
>13|TRBV7-6|TRBJ2-2|-|-
CASSYLASGELFF
TGTGCCAGCAGCTACCTAGCGTCCGGGGAGCTGTTTTTT
>12|TRBV29-1|TRBJ2-5|-|few
CSVAPQGETQYF
TGCAGCGTTGCACCTCAGGGTGAGACCCAGTACTTC
>12|TRBV30|TRBJ2-7|TRBD1|-
CASDRGPREQYF
TGTGCCTCGGACAGGGGGCCTCGGGAGCAGTACTTC
>13|TRBV7-8|TRBJ2-5|TRBD2|-
CASGAGVKETQYF
TGTGCCAGCGGGGCGGGAGTCAAAGAGACCCAGTACTTC
>11|TRBV30|TRBJ1-1|-|-
CAWTTGTEAFF
TGTGCCTGGACCACGGGGACTGAAGCTTTCTTT
>14|TRBV7-2|TRBJ1-1|-|-
CASSTQVMNTEAFF
TGTGCCAGCAGCACACAGGTAATGAACACTGAAGCTTTCTTT
>13|TRBV9|TRBJ2-5|-|-
CASSVGGFETQYF
TGTGCCAGCAGCGTCGGGGGTTTCGAGACCCAGTACTTC
>16|TRBV7-2|TRBJ2-1|TRBD2|-
CASSLAGTSGRGEQFF
TGTGCCAGCAGCTTAGCCGGGACTAGCGGGAGGGGTGAGCAGTTCTTC
>12|TRBV29-1|TRBJ1-2|-|once
CSVATGRDGYTF
TGCAGCGTCGCTACAGGGAGAGATGGCTACACCTTC
>13|TRBV25-1|TRBJ2-5|-|-
CASSVIGGETQYF
TGTGCCAGCAGTGTTATCGGCGGGGAGACCCAGTACTTC
>12|TRBV29-1|TRBJ2-3|-|-
CSVAAETDTQYF
TGCAGCGTTGCAGCGGAGACAGATACGCAGTATTTT
>14|TRBV15|TRBJ1-1|TRBD1|-
CATSPMTGNTEAFF
TGTGCCACCAGCCCAATGACAGGGAATACTGAAGCTTTCTTT
>13|TRBV29-1|TRBJ2-3|TRBD2|-
CSVARGETDTQYF
TGCAGCGTCGCTCGGGGGGAAACAGATACGCAGTATTTT
>15|TRBV6-1|TRBJ1-5|TRBD1|few
CASTKGQGLNQPQHF
TGTGCCAGCACTAAAGGACAGGGTCTCAATCAGCCCCAGCATTTT
>13|TRBV30|TRBJ1-5|-|-
CAWSVPGDQPQHF
TGTGCCTGGAGTGTACCCGGGGATCAGCCCCAGCATTTT
>15|TRBV6-1|TRBJ2-7|-|-
CASSEVSGEAYEQYF
TGTGCCAGCAGTGAGGTATCTGGGGAGGCCTACGAGCAGTACTTC
>16|TRBV4-2|TRBJ2-7|TRBD2|few
CASSPELAGGLDEQYF
TGTGCCAGCAGCCCGGAACTAGCGGGAGGGCTCGACGAGCAGTACTTC
>13|TRBV29-1|TRBJ2-7|-|-
CSVEEGTGNEQYF
TGCAGCGTTGAAGAGGGTACAGGAAACGAGCAGTACTTC
>16|TRBV4-1|TRBJ2-7|-|few
CASSQDLSGASYEQYF
TGCGCCAGCAGCCAAGATCTATCTGGAGCCTCCTACGAGCAGTACTTC
>16|TRBV7-2|TRBJ2-5|TRBD2|-
CASSPGGSGNQETQYF
TGTGCCAGCAGCCCGGGGGGGAGCGGGAACCAAGAGACCCAGTACTTC
>13|TRBV7-8|TRBJ2-7|-|-
CASSLAAHYEQYF
TGTGCCAGCAGCTTAGCGGCCCACTACGAGCAGTACTTC
>12|TRBV30|TRBJ2-5|-|-
CAWSRDQETQYF
TGTGCCTGGAGTCGGGACCAAGAGACCCAGTACTTC